This T cell receptor beta chain was profiled in a study of regulatory T cells in long-lasting Graves disease. This clonotype was seen repeatedly, ten times or more. The CDR3 contains 18 residues. Germline V gives CDR1 LGHDT, CDR2 YNNKEL (reference sequence). J lost 0 bases, V lost 1 base, and 7 bases had no gene match. Relying on iRepertoire HTBI primers and Arm-PCR of CDR3 regions, the team built TCR beta libraries. TCRdb redid the calling of the multiplex PCR reads with MiXCR, one entry per CDR3 protein. The profile shows around 470,000 distinct CDR3 sequences, around 15% of them singletons. As to time point: newly diagnosed GD, antithyroid drugs for less than 3 months. From PBMCs, RNA was extracted and then used to make the TCR library. American Thyroid Association guidelines defined how Graves' disease was diagnosed. The same sample was also studied in work on T cells in Graves' hyperthyroidism and ophthalmopathy. That work adds: In patients aged 18 to 65, hyperthyroidism was newly diagnosed, with duration under 2 months. Exclusion of patients followed from uncontrolled infection, other autoimmune disease, pregnancy or lactation.

This sequence originates from a woman in her forties or fifties with Graves disease. The chain couples TRBV3-1 to TRBJ2-3; TRBD1 matches at 10 bases. The sample here was peripheral blood mononuclear cells (PBMCs), taken at new diagnosis, from a patient treated with antithyroid drugs. CDR3 sequence (DNA): TGTGCCAGCAGCCAAGGTCCGGGACAGGGGATAAGCACAGATACGCAGTATTTT. This encodes CASSQGPGQGISTDTQYF.